This T cell receptor (beta chain) was captured in a study of neoadjuvant anti-PD-1 for oral cavity cancer. On the study more broadly: Nivolumab at 3 mg/kg was mostly given biweekly, three to four doses, pre-surgery.

Study-wide results and limits: Higher pretreatment blood Treg/Th17 ratios correlated with higher pretreatment blood and lower post-treatment tumor TCRbeta clonality. With a few patients per group, TCR findings need larger cohorts.

Clones were read by immunoSEQ multiplex PCR, and TCRdb kept only the in-frame ones, dropping some. The data contain some 22,000 clones, about 25% of them singletons. This clone occurred a few times. Its antigen is not identified. This CDR3 comprises 16 residues. Germline V lookup: CDR1 SGHVS, CDR2 FNYEAQ. Between the trimmed V and J ends, which lost 5 bases and 1 base, there was a span of 12 bases. Time point: after neoadjuvant nivolumab, at surgical resection. Stage II-IVA oral cavity squamous cell carcinoma was new and untreated by systemic or radiation therapy. This TCR was sampled from a person between 35 and 79 years old with oral cavity squamous cell carcinoma. The chain is built from TRBV7-6 and TRBJ2-6, with D perhaps matching TRBD2 (6 bases). This sample comprised tumor tissue, obtained after nivolumab (anti-PD-1) treatment. CDR3 bases: TGTGCCAGCAGCGCCCGACTAGTTTCTGGGGCCAACGTCCTGACTTTC. Translation: CASSARLVSGANVLTF.